The rows below give T cell receptor beta chains drawn from one sample of a study of sequential checkpoint blockade in melanoma. Sequencing was performed with immunoSEQ multiplex PCR; in TCRdb, only in-frame clones are kept and a portion is missing. This table has approximately 13,000 clones, approximately 48% appearing once. Material: CD8+ T cells sorted from blood (inferred from file names), obtained from a patient given nivolumab and ipilimumab in sequence. The source of these receptors is a human donor with melanoma. CDR3s include the opening cysteine and the closing phenylalanine or tryptophan. Each record gives: V gene, J gene, clone size, D gene, CDR3 protein, CDR3 DNA. The D gene is left open where the match is weak. For some rows the clone size is stated as once, few or many, or as a class when expanded; others skip it.

TRBV4-1,TRBJ2-7,-,TRBD2,CASGEGYGAYEQYF,TGTGCCAGCGGGGAGGGATATGGGGCCTACGAGCAGTACTTC
TRBV14,TRBJ2-5,few,TRBD1,CASSYHRGIGETQYF,TGTGCCAGCAGCTATCACAGGGGAATTGGGGAGACCCAGTACTTC
TRBV4-1,TRBJ2-1,-,TRBD1,CASSPGQSYNEQFF,TGCGCCAGCAGCCCGGGACAGTCCTACAATGAGCAGTTCTTC
TRBV9,TRBJ2-1,-,-,CASSAYDSYNEQFF,TGTGCCAGCAGCGCCTACGACAGCTACAATGAGCAGTTCTTC
TRBV2,TRBJ2-3,few,-,CASSDLAYGTDTQYF,TGTGCCAGCAGCGATCTAGCTTACGGCACAGATACGCAGTATTTT
TRBV2,TRBJ1-1,-,TRBD1,CASIIDRGGTEAFF,TGTGCCAGCATTATAGACAGGGGAGGAACTGAAGCTTTCTTT
TRBV6-1,TRBJ1-2,many,TRBD1,CASSEVIGGDYGYTF,TGTGCCAGCAGTGAAGTGATAGGGGGCGACTATGGCTACACCTTC
TRBV6-5,TRBJ2-5,-,TRBD2,CASSEREGGETQYF,TGTGCCAGCAGTGAGCGGGAGGGCGGGGAGACCCAGTACTTC
TRBV5-5,TRBJ1-5,-,-,CASSSLNQPQHF,TGTGCCAGCTCCTCCTTAAATCAGCCCCAGCATTTT
TRBV28,TRBJ2-7,-,TRBD1,CASSLSGTVTEQYF,TGTGCCAGCAGTTTATCCGGGACAGTCACCGAGCAGTACTTC
TRBV5-8,TRBJ2-1,-,-,CASSLEGSGNEQFF,TGTGCCAGCAGCTTGGAGGGGAGCGGGAATGAGCAGTTCTTC
TRBV19,TRBJ1-2,few,-,CATTTGINYGYTF,TGTGCCACCACAACAGGAATCAACTATGGCTACACCTTC
TRBV2,TRBJ1-2,-,TRBD1,CASSEHPGQGLANYGYTF,TGTGCCAGCAGTGAACATCCGGGACAGGGTCTAGCTAACTATGGCTACACCTTC
TRBV6-5,TRBJ2-7,-,-,CASRGGDASYYEQYF,TGTGCCAGCAGAGGGGGGGATGCTAGCTACTACGAGCAGTACTTC
TRBV6-1,TRBJ1-5,-,-,CASRQSGVSNQPQHF,TGTGCCAGCAGGCAGAGCGGGGTTAGCAATCAGCCCCAGCATTTT
TRBV10-3,TRBJ2-7,-,-,CAISRGLGSYEQYF,TGTGCCATCAGCAGAGGACTGGGTTCCTACGAGCAGTACTTC
TRBV13,TRBJ2-5,-,TRBD2,CASSSTSGYQETQYF,TGTGCCAGCAGTTCAACTAGCGGCTACCAAGAGACCCAGTACTTC
TRBV6-7,TRBJ2-6,-,TRBD1,CASSYLPTRTGTSGANVLTF,TGTGCCAGCAGTTACTTACCAACCCGGACAGGAACCTCTGGGGCCAACGTCCTGACTTTC
TRBV5-1,TRBJ2-3,few,-,CASSLNGQTTDTQYF,TGCGCCAGCAGCTTGAACGGACAGACCACAGATACGCAGTATTTT
TRBV29-1,TRBJ2-3,-,-,CSVEMGALADTQYF,TGCAGCGTTGAGATGGGGGCACTCGCAGATACGCAGTATTTT
TRBV28,TRBJ1-1,-,TRBD1,CASSLFGRWSRQGWVLPEAFF,TGTGCCAGCAGTTTATTCGGGCGATGGTCGAGACAGGGGTGGGTACTCCCTGAAGCTTTCTTT
TRBV25-1,TRBJ1-1,-,-,CASSEYNLPSSTEAFF,TGTGCCAGCAGTGAATATAACCTTCCGTCCAGCACTGAAGCTTTCTTT
TRBV12-5,TRBJ2-5,-,TRBD1,CASGSDRGPRETQYF,TGTGCTAGTGGTTCGGACAGGGGCCCCAGGGAGACCCAGTACTTC
TRBV11-2,TRBJ2-7,-,-,CASLGDPSYEQYF,TGTGCCAGCTTGGGAGACCCCTCCTACGAGCAGTACTTC
TRBV7-9,TRBJ1-2,-,TRBD1,CASSVGTGGPEGYTF,TGTGCCAGCAGCGTCGGAACAGGGGGCCCAGAAGGCTACACCTTC
TRBV19,TRBJ2-7,-,TRBD1,CASRDRAYSYEQYF,TGTGCCAGTAGGGACAGGGCCTACTCCTACGAGCAGTACTTC
TRBV5-5,TRBJ1-2,-,-,CASSLGSPGTYGYTF,TGTGCCAGCAGCTTGGGATCCCCAGGGACTTATGGCTACACCTTC
TRBV11-2,TRBJ2-3,-,-,CASSLVRGVRADTQYF,TGTGCCAGCAGCTTAGTGCGCGGGGTGCGGGCAGATACGCAGTATTTT
TRBV2,TRBJ2-7,once,-,CASSDLAFYEQYF,TGTGCCAGCAGTGACTTAGCCTTCTACGAGCAGTACTTC
TRBV5-6,TRBJ1-5,-,-,CASSLLVSNQPQHF,TGTGCCAGCAGCCTACTAGTCAGCAATCAGCCCCAGCATTTT
TRBV19,TRBJ2-1,few,-,CASTTGYNEQFF,TGTGCCAGTACAACAGGTTACAATGAGCAGTTCTTC
TRBV15,TRBJ1-4,few,-,CATSRERGGAEKLFF,TGTGCCACCAGCAGAGAACGGGGGGGAGCTGAAAAACTGTTTTTT
TRBV28,TRBJ2-7,-,-,CASRAYQGSLYEQYF,TGTGCCAGCAGGGCCTATCAGGGGTCCCTATACGAGCAGTACTTC
TRBV6-1,TRBJ1-5,-,TRBD1,CASGQGKGNQPQHF,TGTGCCAGCGGACAGGGGAAGGGCAATCAGCCCCAGCATTTT
TRBV5-3,TRBJ1-2,few,-,CASSLVGGLYGYTF,TGTGCCAGCAGCTTAGTGGGAGGGCTCTATGGCTACACCTTC
TRBV7-9,TRBJ2-5,few,-,CASSLSGFYARETQYF,TGTGCCAGCAGCTTATCCGGTTTTTATGCCCGAGAGACCCAGTACTTC
TRBV27,TRBJ2-1,-,TRBD2,CASRAGGGEQFF,TGTGCCAGCCGAGCGGGAGGGGGTGAGCAGTTCTTC
TRBV5-4,TRBJ1-2,-,-,CASSLEEEGLYGYTF,TGTGCCAGCAGCTTGGAGGAGGAGGGGCTCTATGGCTACACCTTC
TRBV6-1,TRBJ2-3,-,-,CASSELGDFHTQYF,TGTGCCAGCAGTGAATTGGGTGACTTCCATACGCAGTATTTT
TRBV6-4,TRBJ1-1,-,TRBD1,CASRDRGLNTEAFF,TGTGCCAGCCGGGACAGGGGACTGAACACTGAAGCTTTCTTT
TRBV6-1,TRBJ2-5,few,-,CASSEEDGEAGGRRKTQYF,TGTGCCAGCAGTGAGGAGGACGGAGAGGCCGGGGGACGTCGGAAGACCCAGTACTTC
TRBV5-1,TRBJ1-2,-,TRBD1,CASSMSPGQNYGYTF,TGCGCCAGCAGCATGAGTCCGGGACAGAACTATGGCTACACCTTC
TRBV28,TRBJ2-5,few,TRBD2,CASSPKAGHKETQYF,TGTGCCAGCAGCCCCAAAGCGGGGCATAAAGAGACCCAGTACTTC
TRBV15,TRBJ2-6,-,-,CATSRDKRSVSGANVLTF,TGTGCCACCAGCAGAGATAAGAGAAGTGTCTCTGGGGCCAACGTCCTGACTTTC
TRBV28,TRBJ2-1,-,TRBD1,CASSWTGQAGDEQFF,TGTGCCAGCAGTTGGACGGGACAGGCTGGCGATGAGCAGTTCTTC
TRBV19,TRBJ2-7,-,TRBD1,CASSMAPDRGLDEQYF,TGTGCCAGTAGTATGGCGCCGGACAGGGGGCTCGACGAGCAGTACTTC
TRBV5-1,TRBJ2-7,-,TRBD1,CASSLKGAYEQYF,TGCGCCAGCAGCTTGAAGGGGGCTTACGAGCAGTACTTC
TRBV9,TRBJ1-4,-,-,CASSLNPREQGSNEKLFF,TGTGCCAGCAGCTTAAACCCAAGAGAACAGGGATCTAATGAAAAACTGTTTTTT
TRBV6-6,TRBJ2-1,few,TRBD1,CASSYPGQAYNEQFF,TGTGCCAGCAGTTACCCGGGACAGGCCTACAATGAGCAGTTCTTC
TRBV28,TRBJ1-5,few,-,CASTVGRQFYSNQPQHF,TGTGCCAGCACCGTAGGAAGACAGTTCTATAGCAATCAGCCCCAGCATTTT
TRBV13,TRBJ2-7,once,-,CASSLAGRDSYEQYF,TGTGCCAGCAGCTTAGCCGGTCGGGACTCCTACGAGCAGTACTTC
TRBV5-6,TRBJ2-1,-,TRBD1,CASSRGPYNEQFF,TGTGCCAGCAGCAGGGGGCCCTACAATGAGCAGTTCTTC
TRBV7-8,TRBJ1-5,once,-,CASSLYRADSNQPQHF,TGTGCCAGCAGCTTATACAGGGCAGATAGCAATCAGCCCCAGCATTTT
TRBV6-5,TRBJ2-1,-,TRBD2,CASRMGGNEQFF,TGTGCCAGCAGGATGGGGGGGAATGAGCAGTTCTTC
TRBV7-3,TRBJ2-3,-,TRBD2,CASSSSGVRDTQYF,TGTGCCAGCAGCTCTAGCGGGGTGAGAGATACGCAGTATTTT
TRBV29-1,TRBJ1-1,few,TRBD1,CSVEGGTGVAFF,TGCAGCGTTGAAGGTGGTACAGGGGTAGCTTTCTTT
TRBV7-6,TRBJ2-7,once,TRBD1,CASSPRQGYEQYF,TGTGCCAGCAGCCCAAGACAGGGCTACGAGCAGTACTTC